These 8 T cell receptor beta chains share one sample of origin, sequenced in a study of cytomegalovirus exposure and HLA in healthy donors. A multiplex PCR was run with 60 Vbeta primers and 13 Jbeta primers. Assay used: immunoSEQ multiplex PCR; TCRdb lists only in-frame clones, some missing. This sample carries 130,000 or so clones, around 65% of them seen once, and the ten largest clones take about 1.5%. The sample was PBMCs. The receptors stem from a man younger than 35 in good health and CMV-seronegative.

This chain links TRBV7-9 with TRBJ2-2; 10 bases line up with TRBD2. Germline values: CDR1 SEHNR, CDR2 FQNEAQ (reference sequence). The length of the CDR3 is 16 residues. J gave up 6 bases and V 5 bases, and 9 bases lay outside the gene matches. The DNA for the CDR3 is TGTGCCAGCAGCCCGGGACTAGCGCCTAATTCCGGGGAGCTGTTTTTT. Encoded protein: CASSPGLAPNSGELFF.

The sample holds a few counts of this clone. This rearrangement joins TRBV28 to TRBJ2-4, with unresolved D. V gave up 5 bases and J gave up 0 bases, with 11 bases separating them. There are 15 residues in the CDR3. CDR1 MDHEN and CDR2 SYDVKM come from the germline V gene. The DNA of the CDR3 is TGTGCCAGCAGTCCCCCCGGAGTAGCCAAAAACATTCAGTACTTC. It encodes CASSPPGVAKNIQYF.

The V gene is TRBV29-1, the J gene TRBJ2-1; TRBD1 aligns across 7 bases. Losses at the gene ends were 3 bases for V and 0 bases for J; bases not matched to a gene: 2. This CDR3 is 14 amino acids long. Germline CDR1 reads SQVTM; CDR2 reads ANQGSEA. Here the CDR3 DNA reads TGCAGCGTTGAGGGACAGAGCTCCTACAATGAGCAGTTCTTC. As protein: CSVEGQSSYNEQFF.

The chain is built from TRBV7-2 and TRBJ2-5; TRBD2 matches 8 bases. The CDR3 runs to 16 residues. Germline V gene sequence: CDR1 SGHTA, CDR2 FQGNSA. Trimming at V came to 5 bases and at J to 4 bases, leaving 12 bases not matched to a gene. The CDR3 nucleotides read TGTGCCAGCAGCCGTCTTGGGGCGGGAGGCGGAGAGACCCAGTACTTC. As protein: CASSRLGAGGGETQYF.

This clone occurred a few times. The chain carries TRBV6-5 and TRBJ1-1, with D possibly TRBD1 on 6 matching bases. CDR1 is MNHEY, CDR2 SVGAGI, per germline. The CDR3 has 11 amino acids. Trimming left V 6 bases short and J 11 bases short, with 13 bases between. For the CDR3, the DNA is TGTGCCAGCAGGCAGTCAGGGGTGGCTTTCTTT. Protein product: CASRQSGVAFF.

The V gene is TRBV30, the J gene TRBJ2-1; 7 bases line up with TRBD1. V lost 3 bases, J lost 2 bases, and 7 bases stayed unmatched. Germline assignment: CDR1 GTSNPN and CDR2 SVGIG (reference sequence). The CDR3 spans 15 residues. In nucleotides, the CDR3 is TGTGCCTGGAGAAGACAAGGGGGCCCCTACAATGAGCAGTTCTTC. It yields the protein CAWRRQGGPYNEQFF.

This clone has only a few counts. This chain uses TRBV28 with TRBJ1-1, with D possibly being TRBD1 (6 bases). CDR1 is MDHEN and CDR2 is SYDVKM in the germline V gene. V was cut by 9 bases and J by 0 bases, with 8 bases left in between. This CDR3 comprises 12 residues. The CDR3 protein is CASRQVNTEAFF. CDR3 sequence (DNA): TGTGCCAGTCGACAGGTGAACACTGAAGCTTTCTTT.

The chain is built from TRBV5-1 and TRBJ1-5; tentative D call: TRBD1 (6 bases). CDR1 SGHRS and CDR2 YFSETQ come from the germline V gene. This CDR3 contains 15 residues. Trimming stripped 4 bases from V and 4 bases from J, with 15 bases between. CDR3 loop: CASSIAGGPNQPQHF. CDR3 bases: TGCGCCAGCAGCATCGCCGGGGGGCCAAATCAGCCCCAGCATTTT.